This T cell receptor (beta chain) is from a study of blood T cell repertoires in COVID-19. This CDR3 contains 15 residues. Trimming at V came to 2 bases and at J to 1 base, leaving 4 bases not matched to a gene. Germline V CDR1 and CDR2: LNHDA, SQIVND (reference sequence). The data were produced by immunoSEQ multiplex PCR, yet TCRdb's version contains in-frame clones alone and is incomplete. The sample lists 180,000 or so clones; approximately 84% were seen once. The rearrangement joins TRBV19 to TRBJ1-1, with TRBD1 matching 7 bases. Sample: PBMCs or T cells enriched from blood (not recorded which). The TCR was taken from a human donor with acute COVID-19. The donor label of this sample is uncertain. This CDR3 reads CASSISGTANTEAFF. Here the CDR3 DNA reads TGTGCCAGTAGTATATCCGGGACAGCGAACACTGAAGCTTTCTTT.